The 10 T cell receptor beta chains presented below share a single source sample, sequenced in a study of cytotoxic CD8 clonotypes in ibrutinib-treated CLL. Here immunoSEQ multiplex PCR was the method, and the copy in TCRdb shows in-frame clones only, minus some. In the table there are over 6,500 clones, 60% to 75% of which are singletons. Sample: PBMCs, taken before ibrutinib treatment. These receptor sequences come from a human donor with chronic lymphocytic leukemia.

This clone was seen a handful of times. The gene calls are TRBV29-1 and TRBJ2-2; 7 bases are a match to TRBD1. Germline V gene data show CDR1 as SQVTM and CDR2 as ANQGSEA. There are 11 residues in the CDR3. The ends lost 6 bases at V and 7 bases at J; junction bases unmatched: 2. CDR3 DNA sequence: TGCAGCGTAAGGGACAGCGGGGAGCTGTTTTTT. It is translated as CSVRDSGELFF.

This clone has just a few counts. This chain joins TRBV7-9 and TRBJ1-5; D is perhaps TRBD1 (6 bases). The CDR3 loop spans 15 amino acids. Germline CDR1 is SEHNR and CDR2 is FQNEAQ (reference sequence). The V gene lost 8 bases and the J gene lost 4 bases, with 18 bases spanning the gap. The CDR3 region is CASGVGQGKNQPQHF. DNA for the CDR3: TGTGCCAGCGGCGTGGGTCAGGGGAAAAATCAGCCCCAGCATTTT.

CDR3 nucleotides: TGTGCCAGCAGCCCTGGCGGTGTACAGTTCTTC. Translation gives CASSPGGVQFF. The chain links TRBV5-6 to TRBJ2-1, with D unclear. Trimming stripped 4 bases from V and 13 bases from J, with 12 bases between. The V gene's germline CDR1 is SGHDT and CDR2 YYEEEE. CDR3 length: 11 residues. The full variable domain, its missing parts supplied by reference TRBV5-6 and TRBJ2-1, is DAGVTQSPTHLIKTRGQQVTLRCSPKSGHDTVSWYQQALGQGPQFIFQYYEEEERQRGNFPDRFSGHQFPNYSSELNVNALLLGDSALYLCASSPGGVQFFGPGTRLTVL.

J is TRBJ2-1 and V is TRBV10-2; no reliable D call. Germline V gives CDR1 WSHSY, CDR2 SAAADI. With 5 bases removed from V and 4 bases from J, the gap between germline ends came to 6 bases. The CDR3 has 12 amino acids. The CDR3: CASSYRYNEQFF. The CDR3 nucleotides are TGCGCCAGCAGTTACAGATACAATGAGCAGTTCTTC.

The chain joins TRBV19 to TRBJ1-1; D is unclear. This CDR3 has 13 residues. Germline V gene sequence: CDR1 LNHDA, CDR2 SQIVND (reference sequence). V was trimmed by 6 bases and J by 1 base, leaving 9 bases between them. CDR3: CASSSQTNTEAFF. DNA of the CDR3: TGTGCCAGTAGCAGCCAGACGAACACTGAAGCTTTCTTT.

This chain links TRBV11-2 with TRBJ1-4; D unclear. This CDR3 contains 16 residues. V was shortened by 9 bases and J by 8 bases, with 25 bases between the two germline ends. Germline CDR1 reads SGHAT; CDR2 reads FQNNGV. CDR3 protein: CARGGLVARFVEKLFF. The CDR3 DNA is TGTGCCAGGGGCGGCCTCGTCGCCAGGTTCGTCGAAAAACTGTTTTTT.

The V and J genes are TRBV5-1 and TRBJ1-2, with a weak D call TRBD1 (5 bases). V was cut by 1 base and J by 7 bases, with 17 bases left in between. There are 15 residues in the CDR3. Germline CDR1 is SGHRS and CDR2 is YFSETQ. CDR3 DNA: TGCGCCAGCAGCTTGCATGTTCCGGGGGTCGGTGGCTACACCTTC. Its protein product is CASSLHVPGVGGYTF.

The V call is TRBV7-9, the J call TRBJ2-3; the D is unclear. In germline, CDR1 is SEHNR, CDR2 FQNEAQ (reference sequence). Trimming stripped 6 bases from V and 5 bases from J, with 12 bases between. CDR3 length: 13 amino acids. CDR3 sequence reads: CASRIGFKDTQYF. The CDR3 DNA sequence: TGTGCCAGCAGAATAGGGTTCAAAGATACGCAGTATTTT.

This clone was recorded a few times. The chain carries TRBV29-1 and TRBJ1-1; weak D call: TRBD1 (5 bases). V was shortened by 4 bases and J by 5 bases, with 8 bases between the two germline ends. The CDR3 spans 11 residues. Germline CDR1 SQVTM, CDR2 ANQGSEA. CDR3 region: CSVAPGTEAFF. The CDR3 coding sequence is TGCAGCGTTGCTCCAGGGACTGAAGCTTTCTTT.

The chain has TRBV6-5 and TRBJ1-2; 9 bases fit TRBD1. Germline CDR1 reads MNHEY; CDR2 reads SVGAGI. V was clipped by 4 bases and J by 4 bases; unmatched bases: 4. The CDR3 has 14 amino acids. CDR3 loop: CASSSDRGSYGYTF. CDR3 nucleotide sequence: TGTGCCAGCAGTTCGGACAGGGGATCCTATGGCTACACCTTC.